This TCR beta chain was found in a study of T cell repertoires in aging, cancer and after chemotherapy. Background on the study: Approximately 8 million TCR reads were in the whole dataset. General study findings and limits: Median generation probability rose over the chemotherapy interval in each cancer cohort, suggesting rebound thymic output.

Rearranged V-D-J TRB sequences were amplified with a mixed TRB-A/B primer pool. TCRdb passed the multiplex PCR reads through MiXCR, listing each CDR3 protein once. The table lists approximately 9,800 distinct CDR3 sequences, approximately 35% of them singletons, with 8% to 10% in the top ten. About this clonotype itself: Its antigen is as yet unknown.

Trimming removed 8 bases from V and 14 bases from J, with 27 bases in between. The CDR3 is 14 amino acids. The germline CDR1 and CDR2 sequences are MNHNY and SVGAGI (reference sequence). TCR beta rearrangements were amplified from peripheral blood genomic DNA. The receptor comes from a human donor in good health. The sequencing sample was made of blood. The chain links TRBV6-6 to TRBJ1-1; TRBD1 might be the D (6 bases). The CDR3 sequence is CASGDKGQNTEVFF. The CDR3 region has the DNA TGTGCCAGCGGTGATAAGGGACAAAACACAGAAGTCTTCTTT.